Listed below are T cell receptor beta chains from one sample, sequenced in a study of early T cells in non-severe SARS-CoV-2 infection. TCRdb re-analysed the 5' RACE reads in MiXCR, keeping a single row per CDR3 protein. The table lists tens of thousands of distinct CDR3 sequences, roughly 9.1% of them singletons. The specimen was whole blood, collected at baseline. These receptors were obtained from an adult who was a healthcare worker with PCR-confirmed SARS-CoV-2 infection or an uninfected control (not recorded which). Both conserved end residues are part of each CDR3. Each record gives: D gene, J gene, CDR3 length, clone size, V gene, CDR3 DNA, CDR3 protein. A D gene is named only where the DNA matches it firmly. Not every row has a clone size; where given, it reads once, few, many or a size class.

. | TRBJ1-1 | 15 | few | TRBV7-3 | TGTGCCAGCAGCAACAAGGCCGGCAGGAACACTGAAGCTTTCTTT | CASSNKAGRNTEAFF
TRBD2 | TRBJ2-2 | 16 | . | TRBV7-6 | TGTGCCAGCAGCTTTAGCGGGGGGGCGAACACCGGGGAGCTGTTTTTT | CASSFSGGANTGELFF
. | TRBJ2-5 | 15 | few | TRBV5-1 | TGCGCCAGCAGCTTGCAGTCCCCTTACCAAGAGACCCAGTACTTC | CASSLQSPYQETQYF
TRBD1 | TRBJ1-2 | 17 | many | TRBV5-1 | TGCGCCAGCAGTTACCCTAGTGGACAGGGGAGGAACTATGGCTACACCTTC | CASSYPSGQGRNYGYTF
. | TRBJ2-3 | 14 | . | TRBV7-8 | TGTGCCAGCAGCTTAGTGGCAGACACAGATACGCAGTATTTT | CASSLVADTDTQYF
TRBD2 | TRBJ2-3 | 15 | . | TRBV28 | TGTGCCAGCAGTTTAGCGGGGGGCCCCGGAGATACGCAGTATTTT | CASSLAGGPGDTQYF
. | TRBJ1-1 | 14 | many | TRBV29-1 | TGCAGCGCTAAGCTGGAGGGTGGGGGAACTGAAGCTTTCTTT | CSAKLEGGGTEAFF
TRBD1 | TRBJ1-2 | 14 | few | TRBV18 | TGTGCCAGCTCACCAGGACAGGGAAACTATGGCTACACCTTC | CASSPGQGNYGYTF
TRBD2 | TRBJ2-1 | 16 | few | TRBV7-2 | TGTGCCAGCAGCCTGGGGACTAGCGGGGGGGCATGGGAGCAGTTCTTC | CASSLGTSGGAWEQFF
. | TRBJ2-5 | 14 | . | TRBV6-5 | TGTGCCAGCAGTTATGGGCGTCGGGAAGAGACCCAGTACTTC | CASSYGRREETQYF
. | TRBJ1-5 | 13 | . | TRBV5-1 | TGCGCCAGCAGCTTTGACACTAATCAGCCCCAGCATTTT | CASSFDTNQPQHF